The entry that follows covers one T cell receptor (beta chain) sequence. Its antigen is unidentified. The data stem from a study of identifying expanded T cells in peripheral blood. Notes on the study in general: Technical replicates showed approximately 1.2 changed clones; roughly two weeks 15 to 20; four weeks 19. Variance in clone template counts between approximately 2-week samples significantly increased with total template count across all healthy donors.

The germline gives CDR1 SGHRS, CDR2 YFSETQ. The trim removed 7 bases at V and 1 base at J, leaving 13 bases unmatched. The CDR3 has 17 amino acids. TCRdb's table, derived via immunoSEQ multiplex PCR, lists solely in-frame clones and lacks some. Counted here are around 60,000 clones, approximately 83% occurring once; the ten biggest clones make up approximately 19%. The sequence was obtained from a person between 18 and 75 years old in good health. The sequenced sample was blood. The genes are TRBV5-1 and TRBJ2-5, with 10 nucleotides matching TRBD2. CDR3 sequence reads: CASGGGPSGSSQETQYF. Written as DNA, the CDR3 is TGCGCCAGCGGGGGAGGCCCTAGCGGGAGTTCCCAAGAGACCCAGTACTTC.